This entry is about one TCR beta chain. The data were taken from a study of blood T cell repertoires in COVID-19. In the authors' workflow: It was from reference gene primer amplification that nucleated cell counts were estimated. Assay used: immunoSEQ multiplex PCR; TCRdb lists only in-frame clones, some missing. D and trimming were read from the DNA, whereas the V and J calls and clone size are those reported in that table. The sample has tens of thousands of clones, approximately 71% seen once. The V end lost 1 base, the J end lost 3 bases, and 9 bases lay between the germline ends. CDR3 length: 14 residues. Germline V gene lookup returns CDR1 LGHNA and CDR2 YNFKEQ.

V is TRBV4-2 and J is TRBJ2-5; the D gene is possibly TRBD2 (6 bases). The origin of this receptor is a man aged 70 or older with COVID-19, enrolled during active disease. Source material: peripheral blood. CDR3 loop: CASSQGIAEETQYF. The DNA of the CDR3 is TGTGCCAGCAGCCAAGGGATAGCGGAAGAGACCCAGTACTTC.